This T cell receptor beta chain was profiled in a study of shared clonotypes between healthy human individuals. Study-wide points: It was observed that 5% to 6.5% of naive CD4 clonotypes were shared across several donors.

The study separated CD4+ cells into CD45RA+ naive and CD45RA-negative memory subsets. Method: immunoSEQ multiplex PCR; TCRdb's copy keeps in-frame clones and lacks some. The table records 2 million to 2.5 million clones, 90% to 95% of them present only once. The V end lost 4 bases, the J end lost 1 base, and 13 bases lay between the germline ends. CDR1 is SGHAT, CDR2 FQNNGV, per germline. The CDR3 length is 15 residues. A note on this clone: Its antigen is unknown.

This clonotype was sampled from a man between 18 and 35 years old in good health. Sequenced: naive CD4+ T cells sorted from blood. The subset denotes: CD45RA+ positively selected. This rearrangement joins TRBV11-2 to TRBJ1-1, with D possibly TRBD1 on 5 matching bases. The CDR3 nucleotides are TGTGCCAGCAGCTCCTGGGGACGGACGAACACTGAAGCTTTCTTT. This translates into CASSSWGRTNTEAFF.